This T cell receptor beta chain was captured by sequencing in a study of T-cell reconstitution after alpha-beta-depleted transplantation in children. Trimming shortened V by 7 bases and J by 6 bases, and 27 bases separated the two germline ends. Per the germline V gene, CDR1 is SGHAT and CDR2 is FQNNGV. This CDR3 is built from 17 residues. During its preparation, the TCRbeta library received unique molecular identifiers. Using its own MiXCR run on the PCR reads, TCRdb lists one record per CDR3 protein. The sample has about 230,000 distinct CDR3 sequences; approximately 9.5% are singletons. The TCR originated in a human donor who donated a stem cell graft to a child with acute lymphoblastic leukemia. This specimen consisted of PBMCs from the stem cell graft donor, obtained from the stem cell graft. V is TRBV11-2 and J is TRBJ1-2; D gene ambiguous. Here the CDR3 DNA reads TGTGCCAGCACCTTTAGTAGGTTTGAAACTAACATCGATGGCTACACCTTC. Encoded protein: CASTFSRFETNIDGYTF.